This record concerns one T cell receptor beta chain sequence. Its target is not known. As for time point: baseline, week 1 (first vaccination visit). Treatment: pre-vaccination baseline after standard-of-care therapy. Astrocytomas that were new, WHO grade 3 or 4, IDH1-mutant and ATRX-lost were present in the donors. This specimen comes from a study of a mutant IDH1 vaccine in newly diagnosed glioma. On the study more broadly: Earlier treatment was radiotherapy, temozolomide, or both, with most getting both. The study, taken as a whole, reports: Pseudoprogression appeared unlinked to shifts in leading peripheral T cell clonotypes. Immune responses arising from the vaccine appeared in approximately 93% of patients.

Only in-frame clones appear in the TCRdb table, and some are missing; sequencing was by immunoSEQ multiplex PCR. The table lists about 33,000 clones, about nine tenths of them singletons. This CDR3 contains 13 residues. The V segment lost 4 bases and the J segment 14 bases; nucleotides outside the gene matches: 10. The V gene's germline CDR1 is LGHNA and CDR2 YNFKEQ. The material was PBMCs, obtained from a glioma patient treated with radiotherapy, temozolomide or both. The source of this sequence is a middle-aged woman with glioma. The V call is TRBV4-2, the J call TRBJ2-3, with 9 bases lining up with TRBD2. CDR3 amino acids: CASSPQVAGESYF. CDR3 nucleotide sequence: TGTGCCAGCAGCCCCCAGGTAGCGGGAGAGTCGTATTTT.